The clone carrying this T cell receptor (beta chain) has ten or more counts. These data are taken from a study of CD8 T cells in ankylosing spondylitis. In TCRdb, the 5' RACE reads were re-called with MiXCR into one record per CDR3 protein. The sample lists over 100,000 distinct CDR3 sequences, over 6.5% occurring once. V was pared by 0 bases and J by 2 bases, with 5 bases of the junction left unmatched. Germline CDR1 and CDR2: SGHAT and FQNNGV. The CDR3 has 18 amino acids. Sequencing used blood, either unsorted or a sorted T cell fraction (not recorded which). This chain uses TRBV11-2 with TRBJ2-3; 13 positions agree with TRBD2. The source of this sequence is a male donor with ankylosing spondylitis or in good health (not recorded which). The CDR3 DNA is TGTGCCAGCAGCTTAGATTGGACTAGCGGGAGTAACACAGATACGCAGTATTTT. It codes for CASSLDWTSGSNTDTQYF.